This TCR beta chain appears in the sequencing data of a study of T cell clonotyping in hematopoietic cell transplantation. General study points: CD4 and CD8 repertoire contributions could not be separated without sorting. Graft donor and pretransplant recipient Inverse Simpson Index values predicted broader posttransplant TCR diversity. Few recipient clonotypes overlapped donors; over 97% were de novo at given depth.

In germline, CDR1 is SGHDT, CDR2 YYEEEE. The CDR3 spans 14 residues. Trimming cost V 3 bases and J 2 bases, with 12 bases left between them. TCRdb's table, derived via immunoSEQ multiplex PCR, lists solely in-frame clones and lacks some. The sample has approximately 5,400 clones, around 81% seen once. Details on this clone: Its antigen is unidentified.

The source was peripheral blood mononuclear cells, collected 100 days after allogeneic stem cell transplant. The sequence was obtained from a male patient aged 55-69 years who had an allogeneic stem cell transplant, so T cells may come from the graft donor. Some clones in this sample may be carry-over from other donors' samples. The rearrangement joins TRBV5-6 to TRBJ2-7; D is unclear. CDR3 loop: CASSSDGSPYEQYF. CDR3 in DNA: TGTGCCAGCAGCTCGGACGGTTCCCCCTACGAGCAGTACTTC. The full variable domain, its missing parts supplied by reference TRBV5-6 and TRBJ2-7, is DAGVTQSPTHLIKTRGQQVTLRCSPKSGHDTVSWYQQALGQGPQFIFQYYEEEERQRGNFPDRFSGHQFPNYSSELNVNALLLGDSALYLCASSSDGSPYEQYFGPGTRLTVT.